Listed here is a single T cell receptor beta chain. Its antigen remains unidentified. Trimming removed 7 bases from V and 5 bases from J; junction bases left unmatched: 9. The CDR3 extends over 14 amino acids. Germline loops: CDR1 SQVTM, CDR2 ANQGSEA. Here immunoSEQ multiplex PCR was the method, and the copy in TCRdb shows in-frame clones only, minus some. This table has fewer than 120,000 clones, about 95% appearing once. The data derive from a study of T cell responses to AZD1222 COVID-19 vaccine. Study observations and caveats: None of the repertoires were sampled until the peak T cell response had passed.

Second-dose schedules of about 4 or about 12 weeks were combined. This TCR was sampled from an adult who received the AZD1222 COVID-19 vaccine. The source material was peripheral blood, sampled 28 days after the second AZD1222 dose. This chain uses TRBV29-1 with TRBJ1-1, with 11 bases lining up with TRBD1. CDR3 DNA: TGCAGCGCCCTTACTTGGGACAGGGGGACTGAAGCTTTCTTT. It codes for CSALTWDRGTEAFF.